The table lists the clone carrying this TCR beta chain with a few counts. Its target is unknown. The 5'RACE method, run with constant-segment primers, produced TCR alpha and TCR beta cDNA libraries (carrying sample barcodes and UMIs). TCRdb independently ran MiXCR on the 5' RACE reads; one entry per CDR3 protein. This sample has 300,000 to 350,000 distinct CDR3 sequences, with roughly a fifth found just once. Trimming took 4 bases from V and 7 from J, leaving 10 bases between them. The CDR3 spans 12 residues. Germline assignment: CDR1 MNHNS and CDR2 SASEGT. The sample is drawn from a study of T-cell memory formation after mild COVID-19. Study information: The TCR clusters were mostly specific to one donor.

Overall study findings and caveats: CD4+ contracting clones lay mainly in CM and EM, CD8+ ones in EMRA. Second-wave clones that peaked on day 37 lacked confirmed SARS-CoV-2 specificity.

The TCR sequence derives from a man in his late teens or twenties who had mild COVID-19 (a few samples of this study predate the infection). Cell type and time point are not known. This chain connects TRBV6-1 to TRBJ1-1; D gene ambiguous. The sequenced sample was PBMCs or a T cell subset sorted from them (not recorded which). CDR3 residues: CASSATRHEAFF. The DNA of the CDR3 is TGTGCCAGCAGTGCCACCCGTCATGAAGCTTTCTTT.